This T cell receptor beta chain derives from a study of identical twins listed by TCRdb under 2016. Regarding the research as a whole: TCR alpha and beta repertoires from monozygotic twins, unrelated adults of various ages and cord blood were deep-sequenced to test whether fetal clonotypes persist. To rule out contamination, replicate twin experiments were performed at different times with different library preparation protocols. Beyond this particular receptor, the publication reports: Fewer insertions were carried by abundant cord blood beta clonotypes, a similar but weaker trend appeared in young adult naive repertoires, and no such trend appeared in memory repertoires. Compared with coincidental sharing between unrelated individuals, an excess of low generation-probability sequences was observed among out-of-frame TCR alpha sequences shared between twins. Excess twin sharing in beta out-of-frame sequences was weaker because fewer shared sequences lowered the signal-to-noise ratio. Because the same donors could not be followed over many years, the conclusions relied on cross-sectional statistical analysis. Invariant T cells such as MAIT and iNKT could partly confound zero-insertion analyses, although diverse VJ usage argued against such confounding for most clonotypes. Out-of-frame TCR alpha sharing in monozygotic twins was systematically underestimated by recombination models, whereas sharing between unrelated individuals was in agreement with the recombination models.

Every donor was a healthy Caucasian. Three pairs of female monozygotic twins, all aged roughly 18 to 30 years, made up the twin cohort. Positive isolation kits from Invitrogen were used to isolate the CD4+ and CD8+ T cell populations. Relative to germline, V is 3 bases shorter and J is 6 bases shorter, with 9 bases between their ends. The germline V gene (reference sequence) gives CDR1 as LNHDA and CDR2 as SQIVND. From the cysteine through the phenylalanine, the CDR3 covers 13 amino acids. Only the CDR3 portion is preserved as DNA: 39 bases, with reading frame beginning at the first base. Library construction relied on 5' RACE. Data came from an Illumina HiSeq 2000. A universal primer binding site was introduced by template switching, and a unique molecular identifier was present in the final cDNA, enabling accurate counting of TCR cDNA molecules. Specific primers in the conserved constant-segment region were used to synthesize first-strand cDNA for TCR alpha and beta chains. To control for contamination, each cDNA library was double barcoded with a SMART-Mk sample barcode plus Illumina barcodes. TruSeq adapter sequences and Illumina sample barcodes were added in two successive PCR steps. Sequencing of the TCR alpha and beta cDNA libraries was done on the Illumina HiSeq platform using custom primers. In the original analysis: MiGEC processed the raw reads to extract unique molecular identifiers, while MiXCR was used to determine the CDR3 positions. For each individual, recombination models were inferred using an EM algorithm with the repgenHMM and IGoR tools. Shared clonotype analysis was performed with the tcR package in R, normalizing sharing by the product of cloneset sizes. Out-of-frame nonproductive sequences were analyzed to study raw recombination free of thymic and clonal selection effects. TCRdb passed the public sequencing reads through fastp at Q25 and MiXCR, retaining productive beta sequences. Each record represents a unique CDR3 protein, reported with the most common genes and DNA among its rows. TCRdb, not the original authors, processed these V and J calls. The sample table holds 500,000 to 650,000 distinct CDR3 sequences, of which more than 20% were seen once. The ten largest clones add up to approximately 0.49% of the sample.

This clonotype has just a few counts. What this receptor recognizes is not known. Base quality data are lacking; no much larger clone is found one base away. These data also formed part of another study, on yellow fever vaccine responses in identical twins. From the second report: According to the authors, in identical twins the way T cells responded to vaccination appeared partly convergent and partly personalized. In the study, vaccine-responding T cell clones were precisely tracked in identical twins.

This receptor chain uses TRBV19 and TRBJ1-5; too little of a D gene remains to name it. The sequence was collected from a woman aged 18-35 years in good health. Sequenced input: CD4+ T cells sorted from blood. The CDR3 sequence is CASSIGGSQPQHF. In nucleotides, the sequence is TGTGCCAGTAGTATCGGCGGTAGTCAGCCCCAGCATTTT.